Each of the 25 T cell receptor beta chains below was sequenced from the same sample in a study of read filtering for tumor transcriptome and immune sequencing. From 300 to 450 ng of RNA, a library with molecular barcoded alpha/delta and beta/gamma adaptors was made. TCRdb redid the calling of the reads with MiXCR, one entry per CDR3 protein. Among some 40,000 distinct CDR3 sequences listed, approximately 15% were seen once. Sequencing used a population of CD138-negative cells sorted from bone marrow. These receptors all stem from a donor aged 40 or older with multiple myeloma.

This clonotype was observed many times. The chain uses TRBV24-1 and TRBJ2-3, with 12 bases fitting TRBD2. This CDR3 spans 14 amino acids. V lost 7 bases to trimming and J lost 11 bases; unmatched junction nucleotides: 9. The germline V gene has CDR1 KGHDR and CDR2 SFDVKD. This chain's CDR3 is CATSLRTSGVGQYF. DNA of the CDR3: TGTGCCACCAGCCTCCGGACTAGCGGGGTCGGGCAGTATTTT.

This clonotype showed up many times. DNA for the CDR3: TGCAGTGCTCTTCGACACGGCCATGGGTCCGAGCAGTACTTC. Protein product: CSALRHGHGSEQYF. The chain employs TRBV20-1 and TRBJ2-7; D gene uncertain. V was clipped by 5 bases and J by 6 bases, with 20 bases between them. Germline CDR1 reads DFQATT; CDR2 reads SNEGSKA (reference sequence). This CDR3 has 14 amino acids.

There are a few counts of this clonotype. The J gene is TRBJ2-2, the V gene TRBV6-2 or TRBV6-3; 7 nucleotides match TRBD1. This CDR3 comprises 15 residues. The V gene end was trimmed by 4 bases and the J gene end by 2 bases; junction bases not matched to a gene: 4. The germline V gene encodes CDR1 MNHEY and CDR2 SVGEGT. The CDR3 DNA sequence: TGTGCCAGCAGTTCGGGACAGCTTAACACCGGGGAGCTGTTTTTT. Translation: CASSSGQLNTGELFF.

This clonotype was recorded at least ten times. A much larger clone differs from this one at a single base, so this may be a read error. The chain links TRBV20-1 to TRBJ2-1; D is tentatively TRBD1 or TRBD2 (5 bases each). Germline CDR1 is DFQATT and CDR2 is SNEGSKA (reference sequence). The CDR3 loop spans 16 amino acids. CDR3 protein: CSATPDRDEYYNGQFF. The CDR3 bases are TGCAGTGCTACGCCCGACCGGGACGAGTACTACAATGGGCAGTTCTTC.

This clonotype has ten or more counts. V gene TRBV6-4 combines with J gene TRBJ2-6; D is possibly TRBD1 (6 bases). V dropped 3 bases and J dropped 0 bases, with 6 bases sitting between them. CDR3 length: 15 amino acids. Looked up from germline, CDR1 is MRHNA and CDR2 is SNTAGT. The CDR3 here is CASSEDSSGANVLTF. CDR3 sequence (DNA): TGTGCCAGCAGTGAGGACAGCTCTGGGGCCAACGTCCTGACTTTC.

A few counts support this clonotype. It may be a read error: a sequence one base away is much more abundant. The conserved closing phenylalanine or tryptophan is absent in this CDR3, likely reflecting a read error. The V gene is TRBV10-3, the J gene TRBJ1-1; TRBD1 might be the D (6 bases). This CDR3 is built from 16 residues. The ends were cut back, 7 bases at V and 4 bases at J, with 22 bases in the middle. Germline assignment: CDR1 ENHRY and CDR2 SYGVKD. The CDR3 loop reads CAINAVGTQGGTEAFL. CDR3 coding DNA: TGTGCCATCAACGCAGTGGGGACGCAAGGGGGCACTGAAGCTTTCCTT.

This clonotype was observed once. The rearrangement links TRBV2 to TRBJ2-3; tentatively, D is TRBD2 (6 bases). The V gene lost 6 bases and the J gene lost 2 bases, with 12 bases spanning the gap. The CDR3 runs 14 residues. Germline CDR1 reads SNHLY; CDR2 reads FYNNEI. The CDR3 protein is CASRYGGTTDTQYF. The CDR3 region has the DNA TGTGCCAGCAGATATGGGGGGACCACAGATACGCAGTATTTT.

In regard to this clonotype: The junction departs from germline at one end; a sequencing error may be responsible. The chain couples TRBV20-1 to TRBJ2-1; TRBD2 matches at 7 bases. Germline lookup yields CDR1 DFQATT and CDR2 SNEGSKA (reference sequence). This CDR3 has 14 residues. Here the CDR3 reads CSARLASFYDEQFF. The CDR3 DNA is TGCAGTGCTCGACTAGCAAGCTTCTACGATGAGCAGTTCTTC.

Ten or more counts support this clonotype. The chain employs TRBV5-5 and TRBJ2-5; D is possibly TRBD1 (6 bases). Trimming removed 0 bases from V and 2 bases from J, with 11 bases in between. CDR3 length: 15 residues. Germline CDR1 is SGHKS and CDR2 is YYEKEE (reference sequence). The CDR3 region has the DNA TGTGCCAGCAGCTTGGTAATCACAGGGCAAGAGACCCAGTACTTC. Translated, it gives CASSLVITGQETQYF.

At least ten counts were recorded for this clonotype. The chain recombines TRBV6-6 with TRBJ2-7, with D perhaps TRBD1 or TRBD2 (5 bases each). Trimming shortened V by 6 bases and J by 2 bases, and 14 bases separated the two germline ends. The germline CDR1 and CDR2 sequences are MNHNY and SVGAGI (reference sequence). The CDR3 spans 14 residues. The CDR3 region is CASRGRGGAYEQYF. CDR3 nucleotides: TGTGCCAGCAGGGGACGTGGAGGCGCCTACGAGCAGTACTTC.

This clonotype was seen a few times. The chain carries TRBV3-1 and TRBJ2-3, with D maybe TRBD2 (5 bases). Germline CDR1 and CDR2: LGHDT and YNNKEL (reference sequence). This CDR3 has 15 residues. V dropped 6 bases and J dropped 6 bases, with 19 bases sitting between them. The CDR3, as DNA: TGTGCCAGCAGTCCGCAAACGGGAACACTCGATACGCAGTATTTT. It encodes CASSPQTGTLDTQYF.

This clonotype was recorded at least ten times. The CDR3 reads CASSQVGLAGGPDTQYF. In nucleotides, the CDR3 is TGCGCCAGCAGCCAAGTTGGTCTAGCGGGGGGACCAGATACGCAGTATTTT. The J gene is TRBJ2-3, the V gene TRBV4-1; 11 positions agree with TRBD2. Per the germline V gene, CDR1 is MGHRA and CDR2 is YSYEKL. This CDR3 has 17 amino acids. V was pared by 1 base and J by 4 bases, with 7 bases of the junction left unmatched.

This clonotype was detected many times. The chain carries TRBV5-1 and TRBJ2-5, with 8 bases aligning to TRBD2. J gave up 7 bases and V 3 bases, and 14 bases lay outside the gene matches. CDR1 is SGHRS, CDR2 YFSETQ, per germline. The CDR3 consists of 16 residues. CDR3 in amino acids: CASSYRTSTDLGTQYF. CDR3 in DNA: TGCGCCAGCAGCTACCGGACTAGCACAGACCTGGGGACCCAGTACTTC.

This clonotype was detected ten times or more. The chain combines TRBV3-1 with TRBJ1-1, with D unclear. Looked up from germline, CDR1 is LGHDT and CDR2 is YNNKEL (reference sequence). There are 11 residues in the CDR3. Trimming cost V 0 bases and J 10 bases, with 6 bases left between them. As DNA, the CDR3 is TGTGCCAGCAGCCAAGATCGAGGAGCTTTCTTT. Amino acid sequence: CASSQDRGAFF.

Only a few counts were recorded for this clonotype. A much larger clonotype is one base distant, so this may be a read error. The chain has TRBV6-2 or TRBV6-3 and TRBJ1-2, with unresolved D. Germline V gene lookup returns CDR1 MNHEY and CDR2 SVGEGT. V was shortened by 11 bases and J by 7 bases, with 23 bases between the two germline ends. The CDR3 sequence is 14 residues long. CDR3 coding DNA: TGTGCCTGCACATCATCTTTCGGGGTCCGTGGCTACACCTTC. It translates to CACTSSFGVRGYTF.

There are many counts of this clonotype. The chain has TRBV18 and TRBJ2-7, with TRBD2 as a possible D gene (6 bases). V lost 4 bases and J lost 1, with 26 bases in between. This CDR3 has 19 amino acids. Germline CDR1 KGHSH, CDR2 LQKENI. CDR3 bases: TGTGCCAGCTCACAGGACTATTTCTTTGGGGGTGAAGCTTCCTACGAGCAGTACTTC. Translation: CASSQDYFFGGEASYEQYF.

This clonotype has ten or more counts. Since a much larger clone is just one base distant, this may be a read error. The rearrangement links TRBV12-3 or TRBV12-4 to TRBJ1-6; no reliable D call. The CDR3 extends over 14 amino acids. V was cut by 7 bases and J by 9 bases, with 16 bases left in between. The CDR3 spells CASNLRGNASPLHF. DNA of the CDR3: TGTGCCAGCAATTTGCGAGGCAATGCTTCACCCCTCCACTTT.

This clonotype was counted only a few times. This may stem from a read error, because a much larger clone lies one nucleotide away. The chain carries TRBV5-5 and TRBJ1-4, with TRBD1 matching 9 bases. The CDR3 is made up of 15 amino acids. The germline gives CDR1 SGHKS, CDR2 YYEKEE (reference sequence). CDR3 DNA: TGTGCCAGCAGCAGGGGACAGGGAAAAGATGAAAAACGGTTTTTT. This sequence encodes CASSRGQGKDEKRFF. Full variable domain (remainder filled in from reference TRBV5-5 and TRBJ1-4): DAGVTQSPTHLIKTRGQQVTLRCSPISGHKSVSWYQQVLGQGPQFIFQYYEKEERGRGNFPDRFSARQFPNYSSELNVNALLLGDSALYLCASSRGQGKDEKRFFGSGTQLSVL.

Regarding this clonotype: A much larger clone differs by one base, so this may be a read error. The chain recombines TRBV5-1 with TRBJ2-4; TRBD1 is a possible D gene (5 bases). Germline V lookup: CDR1 SGHRS, CDR2 YFSETQ. V lost 1 base, J lost 1 base, and 6 bases lay in between. This CDR3 region has 14 residues. The CDR3 region has the DNA TGCGCCAGCAGCTTGAACAGGGCCAAAAACATTCAGTACTTC. Protein product: CASSLNRAKNIQYF.

This clonotype appeared many times. The CDR3 loop reads CASSLTVLNTEAFF. The DNA of the CDR3 is TGTGCCAGCAGCCTGACAGTCCTGAACACTGAAGCTTTCTTT. The rearrangement uses TRBV5-4 and TRBJ1-1; tentative D call: TRBD1 (5 bases). The CDR3 contains 14 residues. Trimming left V 4 bases short and J 0 bases short, with 10 bases between. Germline V CDR1 and CDR2: SGHNT, YYREEE (reference sequence).

Ten or more counts support this clonotype. V and J are TRBV29-1 and TRBJ1-2, with no clear D. The CDR3 covers 11 residues. With 4 bases removed from V and 5 bases from J, the gap between germline ends came to 8 bases. Germline CDR1 is SQVTM and CDR2 is ANQGSEA. The chain's CDR3 is CSVGAVYGYTF. The CDR3, as DNA: TGCAGCGTTGGGGCAGTTTATGGCTACACCTTC.

This clonotype was picked up many times. The V call is TRBV7-9, the J call TRBJ2-6; D unresolved. V dropped 4 bases and J dropped 0 bases, with 7 bases sitting between them. This CDR3 is built from 15 residues. From germline, CDR1 is SEHNR and CDR2 FQNEAQ (reference sequence). The CDR3 protein is CASSSGGSGANVLTF. In DNA form, the CDR3 reads TGTGCCAGCAGCTCAGGTGGCTCTGGGGCCAACGTCCTGACTTTC.

The V and J genes are TRBV20-1 and TRBJ2-5; tentative D call: TRBD2 (6 bases). In germline, CDR1 is DFQATT, CDR2 SNEGSKA (reference sequence). There are 13 residues in the CDR3. V was clipped by 6 bases and J by 5 bases, with 16 bases between them. For the CDR3, the DNA is TGCAGTGCCGGATGGGGAGGTGTTGAGACCCAGTACTTC. Protein product: CSAGWGGVETQYF.

This clonotype appeared many times. The CDR3 loop is CASSTTGYQPQHF. The CDR3 region has the DNA TGTGCCAGCAGTACTACGGGTTATCAGCCCCAGCATTTT. The gene calls are TRBV6-2 or TRBV6-3 and TRBJ1-5, with unresolved D. V was clipped by 5 bases and J by 5 bases, with 10 bases between them. The CDR3 is 13 residues long. CDR1 MNHEY and CDR2 SVGEGT come from the germline V gene.

This clonotype was picked up a small number of times. The V and J genes are TRBV30 and TRBJ2-1, with 10 bases that match TRBD2. J gave up 6 bases and V 3 bases, and 8 bases lay outside the gene matches. Germline lookup yields CDR1 GTSNPN and CDR2 SVGIG (reference sequence). The CDR3 extends over 15 amino acids. CDR3 amino acids: CAWSKRGGPINEQFF. The CDR3 region has the DNA TGTGCCTGGAGCAAGCGGGGGGGCCCGATCAATGAGCAGTTCTTC. Full variable domain (missing parts from reference TRBV30 and TRBJ2-1): SQTIHQWPATLVQPVGSPLSLECTVEGTSNPNLYWYRQAAGRGLQLLFYSVGIGQISSEVPQNLSASRPQDRQFILSSKKLLLSDSGFYLCAWSKRGGPINEQFFGPGTRLTVL.